This entry concerns a single T cell receptor (beta chain). As yet, its antigen is unknown. This CDR3 is 13 amino acids long. CDR1 and CDR2 (germline): SNHLY, FYNNEI. Trimming took 7 bases from V and 2 from J, leaving 12 bases between them. TCRdb itself ran the 5' RACE reads through MiXCR, one entry per CDR3 protein. The repertoire has about 210,000 distinct CDR3 sequences, roughly a tenth of them found once; the top ten carry around 2.9%. This record belongs to a study of T-cell memory formation after mild COVID-19. Study context: TCR clusters were mostly confined to one donor each.

Study-wide results and caveats: Whereas later expanders leaned CD4+, clones contracting day 15 to 85 showed a balanced CD4/CD8 makeup.

Sequenced: PBMCs or a T cell subset sorted from them (not recorded which). The J gene is TRBJ2-7, the V gene TRBV2; tentatively, D is TRBD1 (5 bases). The sequence was collected from a man aged 18 to 29 who had mild COVID-19 (a few samples of this study predate the infection). Cell type and time point are not known. The CDR3 nucleotides read TGTGCCAGCAATGAGCAGGGCCCCTACGAGCAGTACTTC. Encoded protein: CASNEQGPYEQYF.